This T cell receptor beta chain emerged from a study of T cells in localized non-small cell lung cancer (dated by TCRdb to 2018 to 2020). With respect to the entire study: Comparing tumors with uninvolved tumor-adjacent lungs, the study looked at the T cell repertoires of 220 or so patients with early-stage NSCLC. Of the NSCLC patients, about 130 were male and about 97 were female, and the mean age was approximately 66 years. The cohort consisted of about 240 treatment-naive NSCLC patients whose localized lung tumors had been resected.

As concerns this clone: It has no known antigen specificity. Qualities for individual bases were not recorded, and no much larger clone is one base off.

Two independent pathologists confirmed that the uninvolved adjacent lung, which was taken at least 2 cm from the tumor margin, was free of atypia. At diagnosis, peripheral blood, uninvolved tumor-adjacent lung and tumor were collected and stored as a combination of fresh-frozen and FFPE material. Inclusive of the bounding cysteine and phenylalanine, the CDR3 is 15 residues long. CDR3 DNA only is kept here, 45 bases in frame from base 1. CDR1 and CDR2, per the germline V gene, are KGHSH and LQKENI. V is trimmed back by 3 bases and J by 6 bases, and the junction contains 5 bases that no gene match accounts for. TCR beta CDR3 regions were sequenced from DNA using the immunoSEQ Assay. Processing in the source paper ran as follows. T cell density was computed as TCR beta template counts normalized to usable DNA estimated by amplifying housekeeping genes. Richness was estimated using the preseqR package, with extrapolation to 400,000 templates for PBMC samples and to 120,000 templates for tissue samples. Clonality was taken to be one minus Pielou's evenness. To identify tissue-enriched TCRs, differential abundance testing was run on productive amino-acid clonotypes with a minimum total count of 5 and an alpha of 0.1. The Jaccard Index and the Morisita Overlap Index were used to quantify repertoire overlap between compartments. TCR beta CDR3s were clustered by GLIPH together with public tetramer-defined viral CDR3s, and at least three viral sequences plus V-gene enrichment were required for viral motifs. In TCRdb, the immuneACCESS table is reduced to in-frame sequences with V and J assigned. These tables do not hold every clone; where another copy was compared, an unresolved V gene accounts for under half, and the others remain unexplained. V and J calls and clone size are given by that table; D and trimming were obtained from the DNA. The sample table contains hundreds of clones; only one count was recorded for around 28% of them. The top ten clonotypes cover 10% to 15% of the sample.

General findings and caveats noted by the study authors: Higher T cell density in blood was associated with longer overall survival, whereas higher clonality in adjacent lung was associated with shorter survival. Because multi-region tumor sequencing was not done, intratumor heterogeneity could not be ruled out. Since the design was exploratory, TCR variables were selected using unadjusted p-values with no false-discovery rate correction. Uninvolved tumor-adjacent lung showed the highest T cell clonality, higher than tumor, which suggests more focused antigenic responses in the adjacent lung. Of the top 100 tumor clones, a median of roughly 56 were detected in paired uninvolved adjacent lung; under 35 were also among that lung's top 100.

The source was normal lung tissue next to the tumor, collected before any cancer treatment. The sequence is built from TRBV18 and TRBJ2-5, and 12 junctional nucleotides match TRBD2. The clonotype comes from a female donor aged 60 or older with stage II lung adenocarcinoma. The CDR3 amino acid sequence is: CASSPPGTSGQTQYF. The DNA reads TGTGCCAGCTCACCCCCTGGGACTAGCGGGCAGACCCAGTACTTC.